The 11 T cell receptor beta chains below all came from one sample that was sequenced in a study of blood T cell repertoires in COVID-19. Data came from immunoSEQ multiplex PCR; TCRdb stores just in-frame clones and leaves some out. The profile shows hundreds of thousands of clones, roughly 88% of them singletons. Material: peripheral blood. These receptors all come from a man between 40 and 49 years old with acute or convalescent COVID-19.

The V and J genes are TRBV19 and TRBJ2-1; 12 bases map to TRBD2. Germline loops: CDR1 LNHDA, CDR2 SQIVND (reference sequence). There are 15 residues in the CDR3. Trimming cost V 7 bases and J 4 bases; bases outside gene matches: 5. The CDR3 DNA sequence: TGTGCCAGTACCAGACTAGCGGGAGTGTACAATGAGCAGTTCTTC. Its translation: CASTRLAGVYNEQFF.

V gene TRBV12-5 combines with J gene TRBJ1-5; D gene ambiguous. The CDR3 is 16 residues long. Between the trimmed V and J ends, which lost 1 base and 0 bases, there was a span of 10 bases. The germline gives CDR1 LGHNT, CDR2 FRNRAP. CDR3 sequence reads: CASGLGSAYSNQPQHF. CDR3 bases: TGTGCTAGTGGTTTGGGGTCTGCCTATAGCAATCAGCCCCAGCATTTT.

This clone was counted a few times. The chain employs TRBV30 and TRBJ2-7; 7 bases align to TRBD2. V gave up 5 bases and J gave up 2 bases; unmatched junction bases: 9. The CDR3 has 14 amino acids. Germline-derived CDR1 and CDR2 are GTSNPN and SVGIG (reference sequence). The CDR3 DNA reads TGTGCCTGGGATGGAAAGCGGGGACCCTACGAGCAGTACTTC. It yields the protein CAWDGKRGPYEQYF.

The CDR3: CSVPGTYSYNEQFF. In DNA form, the CDR3 reads TGCAGCGTGCCCGGGACTTACTCCTACAATGAGCAGTTCTTC. This chain connects TRBV29-1 to TRBJ2-1; tentative D call: TRBD2 (6 bases). The length of the CDR3 is 14 residues. Trimming shortened V by 6 bases and J by 0 bases, and 12 bases separated the two germline ends. CDR1 is SQVTM and CDR2 is ANQGSEA in the germline V gene.

DNA for the CDR3: TGTGCCAGCAGCCCAGACGCGAGAGGATTTACCTACGAGCAGTACTTC. Protein product: CASSPDARGFTYEQYF. The chain uses TRBV11-2 and TRBJ2-7; no clear D gene. The CDR3 consists of 16 residues. Trimming removed 5 bases from V and 2 bases from J, with 19 bases in between. In germline, CDR1 is SGHAT, CDR2 FQNNGV.

The chain couples TRBV28 to TRBJ2-7; 9 bases agree with TRBD2. CDR3 length equals 13 residues. Trimming removed 6 bases from V and 1 base from J; junction bases left unmatched: 1. CDR1 and CDR2 from the germline V gene are MDHEN and SYDVKM. CDR3 in amino acids: CASRRGGSYEQYF. The CDR3 nucleotides are TGTGCCAGCAGGCGGGGGGGTTCCTACGAGCAGTACTTC.

The gene calls are TRBV10-3 and TRBJ2-3; 8 bases are a match to TRBD2. CDR3 length: 15 residues. Trimming took 6 bases from V and 1 from J; bases not matched to a gene: 6. Germline assignment: CDR1 ENHRY and CDR2 SYGVKD. CDR3 protein: CAIRDETSGTDTQYF. The CDR3 DNA reads TGTGCCATCAGGGACGAGACTAGCGGCACAGATACGCAGTATTTT.

This clone was picked up one time. An end of the junction does not agree with germline; a read error may underlie this. The CDR3 nucleotides are TGTGCCAGCTCACCGACAGATGACAGGTCCGATAAGCAGTATTTT. Translating gives CASSPTDDRSDKQYF. The chain employs TRBV18 and TRBJ2-3; perhaps TRBD1 as D (6 bases). Germline V gene sequence: CDR1 KGHSH, CDR2 LQKENI. This CDR3 region has 15 residues.

The chain has TRBV5-1 and TRBJ2-1, with 9 bases lining up with TRBD2. CDR1 is SGHRS, CDR2 YFSETQ, per germline. The CDR3 totals 15 residues. Trimming took 2 bases from V and 5 from J; bases not matched to a gene: 5. CDR3 sequence: CASSFRLAVNNEQFF. Written as DNA, the CDR3 is TGCGCCAGCAGCTTTCGACTAGCGGTAAACAATGAGCAGTTCTTC.

This chain joins TRBV27 and TRBJ2-7; TRBD1 matches 9 bases. This CDR3 is 17 amino acids long. The V and J ends lost 2 bases and 7 bases, in that order; junction bases with no gene match: 15. Germline V gene data show CDR1 as MNHEY and CDR2 as SMNVEV (reference sequence). The CDR3 DNA sequence: TGTGCCAGCAGTTTAAAGGACAGGGGAAGGGGTCTGAGAGAGCAGTACTTC. Its translation: CASSLKDRGRGLREQYF.

The V gene is TRBV19, the J gene TRBJ2-1, with D possibly matching TRBD1 (5 bases). Germline CDR1 is LNHDA and CDR2 is SQIVND (reference sequence). V was trimmed by 7 bases and J by 3 bases, leaving 13 bases between them. There are 14 residues in the CDR3. The CDR3 loop is CASNHQGFYNEQFF. CDR3 coding DNA: TGTGCCAGTAATCACCAGGGATTCTACAATGAGCAGTTCTTC. Complete variable domain (other parts from reference TRBV19 and TRBJ2-1): DGGITQSPKYLFRKEGQNVTLSCEQNLNHDAMYWYRQDPGQGLRLIYYSQIVNDFQKGDIAEGYSVSREKKESFPLTVTSAQKNPTAFYLCASNHQGFYNEQFFGPGTRLTVL.